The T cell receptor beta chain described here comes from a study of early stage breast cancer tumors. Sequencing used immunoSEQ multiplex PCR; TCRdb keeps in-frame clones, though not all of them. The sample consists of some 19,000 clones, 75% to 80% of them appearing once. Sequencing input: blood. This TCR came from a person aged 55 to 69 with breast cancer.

The CDR3, as DNA: TGTGCCAGCAAAAACCCTGGACAGAGCTTCTATGGCTACACCTTC. Encoded protein: CASKNPGQSFYGYTF. The chain links TRBV5-6 to TRBJ1-2, with TRBD1 as a possible D gene (6 bases). The CDR3 runs to 15 residues. Germline CDR1 and CDR2: SGHDT and YYEEEE. The V end lost 6 bases, the J end lost 4 bases, and 19 bases lay between the germline ends. Complete variable domain (other parts from reference TRBV5-6 and TRBJ1-2): DAGVTQSPTHLIKTRGQQVTLRCSPKSGHDTVSWYQQALGQGPQFIFQYYEEEERQRGNFPDRFSGHQFPNYSSELNVNALLLGDSALYLCASKNPGQSFYGYTFGSGTRLTVV.